This TCR beta chain was sequenced in a study of human thymus T cells. General study results and limits: Related studies found that unrelated individuals share highly overlapping thymic repertoires. Among thymic and blood repertoires, usage of V and J genes appeared biased.

Resected material from corrective heart surgery provided the thymus tissue analysed. Congenital heart defects were the reason for the corrective surgery that the donors, healthy Finnish infants, were having. The protocol was immunoSEQ multiplex PCR, while the TCRdb copy is restricted to in-frame clones and leaves out a portion. The sample has some 130,000 clones; about 95% are singletons. In its sample, this clone was seen once. Its target is not known. The sample comprised thymus tissue. The clonotype comes from a boy in the first two years of life with a congenital heart defect but otherwise immunologically healthy.

The DNA of the CDR3 is TGTGCCTGGAGGTCTTCGGGGACCGGCTACACCTTC. Translated, it gives CAWRSSGTGYTF. This chain connects TRBV30 to TRBJ1-2, with D possibly TRBD1 on 5 matching bases. Looked up from germline, CDR1 is GTSNPN and CDR2 is SVGIG (reference sequence). The CDR3 contains 12 residues. The V end lost 3 bases, the J end lost 8 bases, and 13 bases lay between the germline ends.